This T cell receptor beta chain was captured in a study of CD8 T cells in Susac syndrome. Germline V lookup: CDR1 LNHDA, CDR2 SQIVND (reference sequence). CDR3 length equals 15 residues. V lost 7 bases and J 7 bases, leaving 22 bases between the germline ends. The CD8+ and CD4+ T cells were negatively isolated, with the TEMRA cells enriched by FACS. When the RNA was reverse transcribed, random hexamers were used with an input of roughly 0.5 to 1 ug. The method of amplification for TCR beta CDR3 was immunoSEQ multiplex PCR, covering 54 Vbeta and 13 Jbeta. TCRdb called the immunoSEQ multiplex PCR reads again in MiXCR, with one record for every CDR3 protein. The sample contains under 85,000 distinct CDR3 sequences, approximately 95% of which appear only once.

The chain recombines TRBV19 with TRBJ1-2; perhaps TRBD1 as D (6 bases). The clonotype was recovered from a human donor with Susac syndrome. Sequenced sample: CD8+ T cells from PBMCs. The CDR3, as DNA: TGTGCCAGTATCCCAATAGGGGGACTTCCTTTTGGCTACACCTTC. Protein sequence: CASIPIGGLPFGYTF.